There are a few counts of the clone carrying this T cell receptor (beta chain). Germline V CDR1 and CDR2: LGHNA, YNFKEQ. Losses at the gene ends were 3 bases for V and 7 bases for J; bases not matched to a gene: 24. CDR3 length: 21 residues. This entry is derived from a study of shared T cell receptors in the human thymus. Sequenced by immunoSEQ multiplex PCR; TCRdb stores in-frame clones only, minus some. This table holds some 720,000 clones, roughly 90% found once. This sample was shared with a second study, whose subject was human thymus T cells. From that second work: The thymus was resected at corrective cardiac surgery. Gene usage (both V and J) appeared biased in thymic and blood repertoires. Related studies found that unrelated individuals share highly overlapping thymic repertoires.

Sequencing used thymocytes. This chain links TRBV4-2 with TRBJ2-1; 10 bases are shared with TRBD2. The sequence came from a boy younger than two with a congenital heart defect. CDR3 sequence: CASSQALGVVSGRPGGNEQFF. CDR3 coding DNA: TGTGCCAGCAGCCAGGCCTTAGGGGTCGTTAGCGGGAGGCCTGGGGGAAATGAGCAGTTCTTC.